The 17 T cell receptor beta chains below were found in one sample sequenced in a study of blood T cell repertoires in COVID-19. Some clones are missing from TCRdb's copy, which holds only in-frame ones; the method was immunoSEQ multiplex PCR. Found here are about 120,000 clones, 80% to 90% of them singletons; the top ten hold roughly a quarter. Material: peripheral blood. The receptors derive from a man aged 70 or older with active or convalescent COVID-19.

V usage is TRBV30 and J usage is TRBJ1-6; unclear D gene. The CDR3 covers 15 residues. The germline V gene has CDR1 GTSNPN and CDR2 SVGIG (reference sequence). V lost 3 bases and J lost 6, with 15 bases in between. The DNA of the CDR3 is TGTGCCTGGAGCCCAGGTCGTGAGAGTAATTCACCCCTCCACTTT. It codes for CAWSPGRESNSPLHF.

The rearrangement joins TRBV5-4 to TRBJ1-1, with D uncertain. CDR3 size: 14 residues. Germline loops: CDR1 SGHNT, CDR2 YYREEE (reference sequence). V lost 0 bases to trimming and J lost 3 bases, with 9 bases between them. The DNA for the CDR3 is TGTGCCAGCAGCTTGGCGGGGTCGGACACTGAAGCTTTCTTT. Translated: CASSLAGSDTEAFF.

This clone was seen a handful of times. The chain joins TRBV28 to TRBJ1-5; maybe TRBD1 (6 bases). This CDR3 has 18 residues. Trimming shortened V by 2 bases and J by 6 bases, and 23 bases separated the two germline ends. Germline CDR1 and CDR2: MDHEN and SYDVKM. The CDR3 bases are TGTGCCAGCAGTTTAACCCAGGGGCTGTTTTCATCGGGTCAGCCCCAGCATTTT. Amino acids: CASSLTQGLFSSGQPQHF.

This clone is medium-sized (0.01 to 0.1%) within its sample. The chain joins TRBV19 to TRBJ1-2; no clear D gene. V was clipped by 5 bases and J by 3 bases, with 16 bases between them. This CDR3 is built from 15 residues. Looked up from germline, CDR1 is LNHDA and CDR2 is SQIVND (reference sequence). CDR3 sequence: CASSLYSAIDYGYTF. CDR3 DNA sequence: TGTGCCAGTAGTCTCTACAGTGCAATAGACTATGGCTACACCTTC.

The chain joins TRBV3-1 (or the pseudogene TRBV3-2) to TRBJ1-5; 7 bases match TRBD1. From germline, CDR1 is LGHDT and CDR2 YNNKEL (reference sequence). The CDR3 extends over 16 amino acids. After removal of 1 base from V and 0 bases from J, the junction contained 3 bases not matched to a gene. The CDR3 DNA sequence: TGTGCCAGCAGCCAAGGGACAGGCTATAGCAATCAGCCCCAGCATTTT. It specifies CASSQGTGYSNQPQHF.

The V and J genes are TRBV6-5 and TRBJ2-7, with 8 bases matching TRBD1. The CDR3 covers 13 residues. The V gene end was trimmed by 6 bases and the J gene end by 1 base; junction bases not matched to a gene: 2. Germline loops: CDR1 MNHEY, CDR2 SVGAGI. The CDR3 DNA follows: TGTGCCAGCAGGAGACAGGGGTCCTACGAGCAGTACTTC. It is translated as CASRRQGSYEQYF.

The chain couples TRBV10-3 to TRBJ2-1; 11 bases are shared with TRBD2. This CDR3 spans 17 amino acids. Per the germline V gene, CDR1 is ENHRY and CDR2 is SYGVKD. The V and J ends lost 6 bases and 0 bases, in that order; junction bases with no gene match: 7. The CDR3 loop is CAIRGTGTSGSYNEQFF. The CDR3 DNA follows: TGTGCCATCAGGGGGACCGGGACTAGCGGCTCCTACAATGAGCAGTTCTTC.

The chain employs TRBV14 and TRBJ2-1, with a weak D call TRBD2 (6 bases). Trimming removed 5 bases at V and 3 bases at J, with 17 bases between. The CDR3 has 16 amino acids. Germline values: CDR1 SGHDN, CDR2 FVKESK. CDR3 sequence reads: CASSGDSLSYYNEQFF. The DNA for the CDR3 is TGTGCCAGCAGCGGGGACTCTCTCTCGTACTACAATGAGCAGTTCTTC.

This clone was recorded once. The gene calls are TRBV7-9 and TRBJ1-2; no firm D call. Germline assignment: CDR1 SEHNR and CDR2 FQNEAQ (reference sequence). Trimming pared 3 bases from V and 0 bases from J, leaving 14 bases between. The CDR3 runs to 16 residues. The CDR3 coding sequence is TGTGCCAGCAGCTTCCCCATCCCCGGTACTAACTATGGCTACACCTTC. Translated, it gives CASSFPIPGTNYGYTF.

The CDR3: CASSSDRGAQPQHF. The CDR3 DNA follows: TGTGCCAGTAGTAGCGACAGGGGTGCTCAGCCCCAGCATTTT. The chain recombines TRBV19 with TRBJ1-5, with 8 nucleotides matching TRBD1. The CDR3 length is 14 residues. Trimming cost V 4 bases and J 6 bases; bases outside gene matches: 5. Germline V gene sequence: CDR1 LNHDA, CDR2 SQIVND (reference sequence). Variable domain in full (rest from reference TRBV19 and TRBJ1-5): DGGITQSPKYLFRKEGQNVTLSCEQNLNHDAMYWYRQDPGQGLRLIYYSQIVNDFQKGDIAEGYSVSREKKESFPLTVTSAQKNPTAFYLCASSSDRGAQPQHFGDGTRLSIL.

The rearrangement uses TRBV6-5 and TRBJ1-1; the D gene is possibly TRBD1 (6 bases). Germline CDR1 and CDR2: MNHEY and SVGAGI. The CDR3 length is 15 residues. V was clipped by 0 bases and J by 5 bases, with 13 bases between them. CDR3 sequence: CASSYSKQGRTEAFF. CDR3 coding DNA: TGTGCCAGCAGTTACTCGAAACAGGGAAGGACTGAAGCTTTCTTT.

In nucleotides, the CDR3 is TGTGCCAGTAGAGCGGGACAGGGGGGAGGAGAGACCCAGTACTTC. It yields the protein CASRAGQGGGETQYF. The chain uses TRBV19 and TRBJ2-5, with 11 bases fitting TRBD1. Germline values: CDR1 LNHDA, CDR2 SQIVND (reference sequence). The trim removed 6 bases at V and 4 bases at J, leaving 7 bases unmatched. The CDR3 is made up of 15 amino acids. The whole variable domain, remainder taken from reference TRBV19 and TRBJ2-5, is DGGITQSPKYLFRKEGQNVTLSCEQNLNHDAMYWYRQDPGQGLRLIYYSQIVNDFQKGDIAEGYSVSREKKESFPLTVTSAQKNPTAFYLCASRAGQGGGETQYFGPGTRLLVL.

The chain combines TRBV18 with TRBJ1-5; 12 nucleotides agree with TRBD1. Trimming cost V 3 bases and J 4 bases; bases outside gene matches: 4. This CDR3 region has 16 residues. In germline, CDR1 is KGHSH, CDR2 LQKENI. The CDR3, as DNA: TGTGCCAGCTCACCCGGGACAGGGGGCTTAAATCAGCCCCAGCATTTT. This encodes CASSPGTGGLNQPQHF. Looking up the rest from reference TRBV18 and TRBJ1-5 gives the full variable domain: NAGVMQNPRHLVRRRGQEARLRCSPMKGHSHVYWYRQLPEEGLKFMVYLQKENIIDESGMPKERFSAEFPKEGPSILRIQQVVRGDSAAYFCASSPGTGGLNQPQHFGDGTRLSIL.

Here the CDR3 DNA reads TGTGCCTGGGCAGGGGGTTTGAATCAGCCCCAGCATTTT. Its protein is CAWAGGLNQPQHF. The rearrangement links TRBV30 to TRBJ1-5, with TRBD1 matching 7 bases. J lost 4 bases, V lost 5 bases, and 5 bases had no gene match. The germline V gene has CDR1 GTSNPN and CDR2 SVGIG (reference sequence). CDR3 size: 13 residues.

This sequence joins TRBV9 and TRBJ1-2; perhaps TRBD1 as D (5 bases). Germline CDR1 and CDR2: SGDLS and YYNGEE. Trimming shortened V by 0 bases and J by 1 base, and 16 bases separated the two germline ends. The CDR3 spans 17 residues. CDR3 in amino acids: CASSVALDTGLNYGYTF. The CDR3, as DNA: TGTGCCAGCAGCGTAGCTTTAGACACAGGCCTTAACTATGGCTACACCTTC.

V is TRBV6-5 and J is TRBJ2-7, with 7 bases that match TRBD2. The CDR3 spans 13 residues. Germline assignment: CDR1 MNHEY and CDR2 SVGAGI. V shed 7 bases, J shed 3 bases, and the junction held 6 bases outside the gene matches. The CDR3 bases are TGTGCCAGCAATCGCGGGAGCAACTACGAGCAGTACTTC. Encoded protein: CASNRGSNYEQYF.

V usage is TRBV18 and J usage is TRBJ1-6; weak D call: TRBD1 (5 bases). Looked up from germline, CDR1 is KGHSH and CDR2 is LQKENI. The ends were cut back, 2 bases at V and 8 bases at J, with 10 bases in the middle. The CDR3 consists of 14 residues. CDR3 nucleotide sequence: TGTGCCAGCTCACCATGGGCCAGGGATTCACCCCTCCACTTT. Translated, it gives CASSPWARDSPLHF. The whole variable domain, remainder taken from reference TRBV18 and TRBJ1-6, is NAGVMQNPRHLVRRRGQEARLRCSPMKGHSHVYWYRQLPEEGLKFMVYLQKENIIDESGMPKERFSAEFPKEGPSILRIQQVVRGDSAAYFCASSPWARDSPLHFGNGTRLTVT.